The 17 T cell receptor beta chains below were found in one sample sequenced in a study of blood T cell repertoires in COVID-19. Libraries were prepared by immunoSEQ multiplex PCR; TCRdb keeps only in-frame clonotypes and omits some of them. The repertoire includes tens of thousands of clones, 82% of them detected once, and about 7% sits in the top ten. Sequences were obtained from peripheral blood. All receptors come from a man aged 50 to 60 with active or convalescent COVID-19.

This sequence joins TRBV18 and TRBJ2-1, with 9 bases matching TRBD2. Germline CDR1 and CDR2: KGHSH and LQKENI. Trimming took 6 bases from V and 3 from J; bases not matched to a gene: 6. The CDR3 runs to 15 residues. The CDR3: CASSLVSGGYNEQFF. CDR3 nucleotides: TGTGCCAGCTCGTTAGTTAGCGGGGGCTACAATGAGCAGTTCTTC.

The J gene is TRBJ2-7, the V gene TRBV30, with 10 nucleotides matching TRBD1. The V gene's germline CDR1 is GTSNPN and CDR2 SVGIG (reference sequence). The J segment lost 9 bases and the V segment lost 4 bases, leaving 9 bases of the junction unmatched. The CDR3 is 13 amino acids. This chain's CDR3 is CAWTRQGATGQYF. CDR3 nucleotides: TGTGCCTGGACCCGACAGGGGGCGACTGGGCAGTACTTC.

This chain joins TRBV5-1 and TRBJ2-5, with 7 bases matching TRBD2. CDR1 SGHRS and CDR2 YFSETQ come from the germline V gene. The junction had 0 bases not matched to a gene; V was cut back by 0 bases and J by 1 base. This CDR3 comprises 14 residues. This CDR3 reads CASSLGGGQETQYF. Written as DNA, the CDR3 is TGCGCCAGCAGCTTGGGCGGGGGCCAAGAGACCCAGTACTTC.

The rearrangement joins TRBV5-5 to TRBJ1-4; maybe TRBD1 (6 bases). The germline V gene encodes CDR1 SGHKS and CDR2 YYEKEE (reference sequence). CDR3 length equals 15 residues. V lost 3 bases to trimming and J lost 5 bases, with 14 bases between them. CDR3 region: CASSSPGQINEKLFF. The CDR3 nucleotides are TGTGCCAGCAGCTCCCCGGGACAAATAAATGAAAAACTGTTTTTT.

CDR3 sequence reads: CASSITVDRGPPVLTF. CDR3 bases: TGTGCCAGTAGTATAACAGTGGACAGGGGGCCCCCCGTCCTGACTTTC. J is TRBJ2-6 and V is TRBV19; 11 bases agree with TRBD1. CDR3 length equals 16 residues. The V gene end was trimmed by 2 bases and the J gene end by 12 bases; junction bases not matched to a gene: 9. Germline lookup yields CDR1 LNHDA and CDR2 SQIVND (reference sequence).

In this sample, this clone turned up once. The chain combines TRBV5-4 with TRBJ2-3, with 9 positions matching TRBD1. Trimming at V came to 4 bases and at J to 2 bases, leaving 5 bases not matched to a gene. From germline, CDR1 is SGHNT and CDR2 YYREEE (reference sequence). The CDR3 is 15 residues long. The DNA for the CDR3 is TGTGCCAGCAGCAACCGGGACAGGGCCACAGATACGCAGTATTTT. Protein sequence: CASSNRDRATDTQYF. Supplemented by reference TRBV5-4 and TRBJ2-3, the full variable domain reads ETGVTQSPTHLIKTRGQQVTLRCSSQSGHNTVSWYQQALGQGPQFIFQYYREEENGRGNFPPRFSGLQFPNYSSELNVNALELDDSALYLCASSNRDRATDTQYFGPGTRLTVL.

The chain couples TRBV7-9 to TRBJ2-2, with TRBD1 matching over 10 bases. Germline CDR1 SEHNR, CDR2 FQNEAQ (reference sequence). J gave up 5 bases and V 5 bases, and 8 bases lay outside the gene matches. CDR3 size: 16 residues. The chain's CDR3 is CASSPPGQGKTGELFF. The CDR3 nucleotides are TGTGCCAGCAGCCCTCCGGGACAGGGGAAGACCGGGGAGCTGTTTTTT.

This clone was observed once. The J gene is TRBJ2-7, the V gene TRBV28; TRBD2 agrees at 13 bases. The CDR3 length is 15 residues. The V gene end was trimmed by 4 bases and the J gene end by 7 bases; junction bases not matched to a gene: 7. The germline V gene encodes CDR1 MDHEN and CDR2 SYDVKM. The CDR3 DNA reads as TGTGCCAGCAGTTCCTGGACTAGCGGGGGTAAAGAGCAGTACTTC. The encoded protein is CASSSWTSGGKEQYF.

The CDR3 region has the DNA TGTGCCAGTAGTATGAGGTCCGGTGGTGGGAATGAGCAGTTCTTC. It codes for CASSMRSGGGNEQFF. V is TRBV19 and J is TRBJ2-1; no reliable D call. CDR3 length: 15 residues. The V and J ends lost 3 bases and 7 bases respectively, with 16 bases between them. Per germline, CDR1 LNHDA and CDR2 SQIVND (reference sequence).

V gene TRBV27 combines with J gene TRBJ2-3; tentative D call: TRBD1 (6 bases). Germline CDR1 is MNHEY and CDR2 is SMNVEV (reference sequence). The CDR3 totals 13 residues. With 6 bases removed from V and 3 bases from J, the gap between germline ends came to 10 bases. DNA for the CDR3: TGTGCCAGCAGCCACAGGGATACAGATACGCAGTATTTT. It specifies CASSHRDTDTQYF.

This chain uses TRBV2 with TRBJ2-5; 8 positions agree with TRBD1. The germline V gene encodes CDR1 SNHLY and CDR2 FYNNEI. Unmatched junction bases numbered 5, after V lost 6 bases and J lost 2 bases. The length of the CDR3 is 14 residues. CDR3: CASSTGGIQETQYF. CDR3 in DNA: TGTGCCAGCAGCACAGGGGGGATACAAGAGACCCAGTACTTC.

V and J are TRBV27 and TRBJ2-2; D unclear. Germline V gives CDR1 MNHEY, CDR2 SMNVEV (reference sequence). The V end lost 3 bases, the J end lost 1 base, and 9 bases lay between the germline ends. The CDR3 sequence is 15 residues long. The DNA of the CDR3 is TGTGCCAGCAGTTTCTCCACATTGAACACCGGGGAGCTGTTTTTT. Its translation: CASSFSTLNTGELFF.

CDR3 sequence reads: CATSRVATGDNEQFF. Here the CDR3 DNA reads TGTGCCACCAGCAGAGTAGCGACAGGGGACAATGAGCAGTTCTTC. This chain links TRBV15 with TRBJ2-1, with 8 bases matching TRBD1. The CDR3 has 15 amino acids. In germline, CDR1 is LNHNV, CDR2 YYDKDF (reference sequence). J was trimmed by 5 bases and V by 1 base; bases with no gene match: 4.

The chain uses TRBV19 and TRBJ2-7, with TRBD1 identical over 12 bases. The ends lost 0 bases at V and 6 bases at J; junction bases unmatched: 6. The germline V gene has CDR1 LNHDA and CDR2 SQIVND (reference sequence). This CDR3 region has 16 residues. The CDR3 region has the DNA TGTGCCAGTAGTATAGACCCGGGACAGGGGGCTCCCGAGCAGTACTTC. Its protein is CASSIDPGQGAPEQYF. Full variable domain (outside the CDR3, taken from reference TRBV19 and TRBJ2-7): DGGITQSPKYLFRKEGQNVTLSCEQNLNHDAMYWYRQDPGQGLRLIYYSQIVNDFQKGDIAEGYSVSREKKESFPLTVTSAQKNPTAFYLCASSIDPGQGAPEQYFGPGTRLTVT.

The CDR3 nucleotides are TGTGCCAGCAGCACTAGGACCAGAACAGATACGCAGTATTTT. The encoded protein is CASSTRTRTDTQYF. The rearrangement uses TRBV28 and TRBJ2-3, with TRBD2 as a possible D gene (5 bases). The germline V gene has CDR1 MDHEN and CDR2 SYDVKM. Trimming shortened V by 6 bases and J by 3 bases, and 13 bases separated the two germline ends. This CDR3 has 14 residues.

The gene calls are TRBV21-1 and TRBJ2-5; TRBD1 reflects the table's D call only, with no check against the DNA. TRBV21-1 is recorded as a pseudogene. The CDR3 totals 16 residues. The CDR3 protein is CASSNNGDIDQETQYF. DNA for the CDR3: TGTGCCAGCAGCAATAATGGGGACATAGACCAAGAGACCCAGTACTTC.

The chain links TRBV12-3 or TRBV12-4 to TRBJ1-2; TRBD1 agrees at 10 bases. Trimming at V came to 2 bases and at J to 7 bases, leaving 1 base not matched to a gene. The CDR3 extends over 13 amino acids. CDR3 region: CASSLRTGGGYTF. CDR3 DNA: TGTGCCAGCAGTTTACGGACAGGGGGTGGCTACACCTTC.